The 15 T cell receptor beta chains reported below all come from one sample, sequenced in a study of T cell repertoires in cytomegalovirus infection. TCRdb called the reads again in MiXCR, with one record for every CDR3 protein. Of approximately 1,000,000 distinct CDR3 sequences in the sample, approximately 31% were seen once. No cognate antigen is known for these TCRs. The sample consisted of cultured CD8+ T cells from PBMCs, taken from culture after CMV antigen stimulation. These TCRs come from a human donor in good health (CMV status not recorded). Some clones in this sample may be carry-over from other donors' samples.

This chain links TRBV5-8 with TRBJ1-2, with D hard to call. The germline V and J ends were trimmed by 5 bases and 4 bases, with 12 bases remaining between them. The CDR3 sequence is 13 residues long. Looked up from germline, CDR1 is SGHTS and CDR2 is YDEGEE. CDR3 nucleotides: TGTGCCAGCAGGGGGATTTATAGCTATGGCTACACCTTC. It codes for CASRGIYSYGYTF.

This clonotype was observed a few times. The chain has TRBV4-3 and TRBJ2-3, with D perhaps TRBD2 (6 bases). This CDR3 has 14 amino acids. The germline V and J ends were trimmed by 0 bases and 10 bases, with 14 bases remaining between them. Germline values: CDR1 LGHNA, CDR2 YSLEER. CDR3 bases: TGCGCCAGCAGCCAAGATGGAGGGCCTGGGGCGCAGTATTTT. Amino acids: CASSQDGGPGAQYF.

CDR3 DNA sequence: TGTGCCAGCAGCCAACCTAGAGCGGGGGAGAGCACAGATACGCAGTATTTT. It yields the protein CASSQPRAGESTDTQYF. The chain uses TRBV4-2 and TRBJ2-3; 8 bases map to TRBD2. J was trimmed by 0 bases and V by 2 bases; bases with no gene match: 7. This CDR3 contains 17 residues. The germline gives CDR1 LGHNA, CDR2 YNFKEQ.

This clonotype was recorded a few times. In DNA form, the CDR3 reads TGTGCCAGCAGACCTATACCAGATACGCAGTATTTT. Its translation: CASRPIPDTQYF. The V call is TRBV12-3 or TRBV12-4, the J call TRBJ2-3; D remains unclear. The V end was cut by 6 bases, the J end by 4 bases, with 8 bases between. CDR3 length equals 12 residues.

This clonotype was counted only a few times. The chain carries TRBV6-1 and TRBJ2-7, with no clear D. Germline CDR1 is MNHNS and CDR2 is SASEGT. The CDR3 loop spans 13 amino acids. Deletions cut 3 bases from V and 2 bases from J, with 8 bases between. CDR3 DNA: TGTGCCAGCAGTGAGGGCAGTACCTACGAGCAGTACTTC. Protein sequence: CASSEGSTYEQYF.

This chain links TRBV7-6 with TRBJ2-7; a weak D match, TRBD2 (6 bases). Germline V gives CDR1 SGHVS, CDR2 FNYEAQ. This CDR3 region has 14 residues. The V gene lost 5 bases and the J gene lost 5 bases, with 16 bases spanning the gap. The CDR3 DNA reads TGTGCCAGCAGCCCCGGGACGGGAGACAACGAGCAGTACTTC. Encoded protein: CASSPGTGDNEQYF. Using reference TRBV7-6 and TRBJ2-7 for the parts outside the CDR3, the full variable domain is GAGVSQSPRYKVTKRGQDVALRCDPISGHVSLYWYRQALGQGPEFLTYFNYEAQQDKSGLPNDRFSAERPEGSISTLTIQRTEQRDSAMYRCASSPGTGDNEQYFGPGTRLTVT.

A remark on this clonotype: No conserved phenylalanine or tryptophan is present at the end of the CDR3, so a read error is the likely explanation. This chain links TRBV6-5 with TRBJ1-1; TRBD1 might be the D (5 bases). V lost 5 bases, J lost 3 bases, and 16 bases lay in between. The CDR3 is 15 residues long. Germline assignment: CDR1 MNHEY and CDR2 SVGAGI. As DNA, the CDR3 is TGTGCCAGCAGTCCCAGTGTCCGGGGGGACACTGAAGCTTTCTCT. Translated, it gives CASSPSVRGDTEAFS.

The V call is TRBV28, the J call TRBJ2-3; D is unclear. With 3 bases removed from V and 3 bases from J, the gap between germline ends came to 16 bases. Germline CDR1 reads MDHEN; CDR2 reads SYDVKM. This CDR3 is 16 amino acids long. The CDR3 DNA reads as TGTGCCAGCAGTTTCGACACGGTGTATGGTACAGATACGCAGTATTTT. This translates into CASSFDTVYGTDTQYF.

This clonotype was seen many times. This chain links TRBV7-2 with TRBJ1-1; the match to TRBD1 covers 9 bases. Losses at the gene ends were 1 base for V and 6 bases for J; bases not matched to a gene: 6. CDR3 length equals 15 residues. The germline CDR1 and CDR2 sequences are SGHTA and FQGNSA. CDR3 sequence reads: CASSLERTGAAEAFF. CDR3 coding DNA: TGTGCCAGCAGCTTAGAGAGGACAGGGGCGGCTGAAGCTTTCTTT.

The chain's CDR3 is CASSLSVYYEQYF. The CDR3 region has the DNA TGTGCCAGCAGTTTAAGCGTTTACTACGAGCAGTACTTC. V usage is TRBV12-3 or TRBV12-4 and J usage is TRBJ2-7, with D unclear. V was cut by 2 bases and J by 3 bases, with 8 bases left in between. The CDR3 sequence is 13 residues long.

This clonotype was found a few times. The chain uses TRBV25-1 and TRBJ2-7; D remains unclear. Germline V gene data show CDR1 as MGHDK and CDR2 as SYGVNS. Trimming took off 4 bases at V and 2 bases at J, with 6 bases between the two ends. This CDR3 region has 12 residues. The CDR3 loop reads CASSGGTYEQYV. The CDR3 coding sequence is TGTGCCAGCAGTGGAGGAACCTACGAGCAGTACGTC.

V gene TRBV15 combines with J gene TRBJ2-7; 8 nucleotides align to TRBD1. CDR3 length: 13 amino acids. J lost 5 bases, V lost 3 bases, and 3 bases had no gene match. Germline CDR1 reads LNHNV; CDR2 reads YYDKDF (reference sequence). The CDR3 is CATSRDRAHEQYV. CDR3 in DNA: TGTGCCACCAGCAGGGACAGGGCACACGAGCAGTACGTC.

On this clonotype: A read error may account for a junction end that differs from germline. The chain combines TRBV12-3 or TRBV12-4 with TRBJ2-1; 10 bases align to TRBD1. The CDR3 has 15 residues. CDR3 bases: TGTGCCAGCAGTTTGTCCCTGACAGGGGGCAATAAGCAGTTCTTC. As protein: CASSLSLTGGNKQFF.

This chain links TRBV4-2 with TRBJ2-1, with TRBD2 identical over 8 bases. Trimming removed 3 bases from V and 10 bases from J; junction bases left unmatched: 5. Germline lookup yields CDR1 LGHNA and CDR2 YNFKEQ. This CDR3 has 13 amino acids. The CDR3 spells CASSQGGLAEQFF. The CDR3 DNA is TGTGCCAGCAGCCAGGGAGGACTAGCCGAGCAGTTCTTC.

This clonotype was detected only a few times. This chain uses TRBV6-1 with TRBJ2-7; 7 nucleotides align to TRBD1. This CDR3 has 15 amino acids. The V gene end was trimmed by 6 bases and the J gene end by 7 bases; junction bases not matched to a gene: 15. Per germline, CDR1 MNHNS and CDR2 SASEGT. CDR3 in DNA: TGTGCCAGCAGGCCCGACAGGGTGCCCCTTAGTGAGCAGTACGTC. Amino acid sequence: CASRPDRVPLSEQYV.